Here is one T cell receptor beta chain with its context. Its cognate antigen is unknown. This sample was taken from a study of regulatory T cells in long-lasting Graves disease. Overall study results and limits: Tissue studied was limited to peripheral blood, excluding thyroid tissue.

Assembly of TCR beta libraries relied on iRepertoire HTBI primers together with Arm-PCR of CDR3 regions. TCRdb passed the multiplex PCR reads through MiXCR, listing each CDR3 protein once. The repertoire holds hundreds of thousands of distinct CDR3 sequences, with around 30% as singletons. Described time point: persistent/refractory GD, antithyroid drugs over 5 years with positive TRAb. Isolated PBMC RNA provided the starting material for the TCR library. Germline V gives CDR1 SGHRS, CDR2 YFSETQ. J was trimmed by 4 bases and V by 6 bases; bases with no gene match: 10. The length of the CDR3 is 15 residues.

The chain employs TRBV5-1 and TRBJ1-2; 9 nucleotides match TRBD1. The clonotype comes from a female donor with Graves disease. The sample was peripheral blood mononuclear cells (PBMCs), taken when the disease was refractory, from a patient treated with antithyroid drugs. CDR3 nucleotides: TGCGCCAGCAATATTGGGGACAGGGTGTTCTATGGCTACACCTTC. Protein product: CASNIGDRVFYGYTF.